This T cell receptor (beta chain) was profiled in a study of vaccination and CD4 T cells after COVID-19 (dated by TCRdb to between 2022 and 2023). Regarding the complete study: SARS-CoV-2 positivity had been established in the convalescent patients by nasal swab PCR, and mild disease was recorded in under ten of these patients and severe disease in one. Post-vaccine blood samples were obtained a median of about 77 days after the second vaccine dose, with a range of roughly 12 to 250 days. For stimulating the cultures, overlapping spike peptide pools were used, derived from SARS-CoV-2 as well as from the common cold coronaviruses HCoV-NL63, HCoV-OC43 and HCoV-229E. In over 8 COVID-19 convalescent patients and a few infection-naive healthy vaccine recipients, researchers compared the spike-specific CD4+ TCR repertoire from before mRNA vaccination with the repertoire from after. In the convalescent cohort there were six males and four females, among whom were two Hispanic individuals, seven Caucasians, two Asians and one multiracial person. Post-COVID blood samples were collected from convalescent patients a median of about 92 days after diagnosis, with a range of roughly 30 to 161 days. Control cultures received a CEFX viral epitope pool as the positive control, an HIV-1 Nef peptide pool as the negative control, or no peptide. Participants got two doses of the Pfizer-BioNTech BNT162b2 vaccine (n=8) or two doses of the Moderna mRNA-1273 vaccine (n=2).

Its CDR3 holds 14 amino acids, cysteine through phenylalanine. Left in the record is the CDR3 DNA by itself, 42 bases read in frame from the first base. Trimming at the junction amounts to 6 bases on V and 0 bases on J, and the germline ends lie 11 bases apart. Libraries were built with PCR. DNA from cultured CD4+ T cells was subjected to TCR sequencing with the Oncomine TCR Beta short-read assay at the Johns Hopkins FTIC core. The QIAamp micro DNA kit was used to extract genomic DNA from the cultured CD4+ T cells. Oncomine TCR Beta libraries from cultured CD4+ T cells were pooled using unique dual indexes and sequenced on an Illumina iSeq 100. On the study's bioinformatics: Non-productive sequences were removed, and CDR3s not starting with C, not ending with F or W, or shorter than 7 amino acids were discarded. Antigen-specific clonotypes were identified with the MANAFEST web application by comparing peptide-stimulated wells with reference and other culture wells. Positive clones required FDR below 0.05, an odds ratio above 5, and productive frequency above 0.1% in at least two of three replicate wells. Cross-reactive clonotypes were defined as significantly expanded in both SARS-CoV-2 spike wells and at least one common cold coronavirus spike condition. Levenshtein distances (stringdist) and unrooted phylogenetic trees (ape) in R version 3.6.1 were used to assess CDR3 homology. The raw public data were reprocessed by TCRdb itself: fastp quality trimming at Q25, MiXCR clonotype calling, in-frame beta chains only. Merged by CDR3 protein, the rows form single entries marked with the most common genes and DNA. The V and J calls and clone size come from TCRdb's table, not from the authors' own analysis. This sample is represented by more than 20,000 distinct CDR3 sequences; under 55% of them were singletons. The top ten clonotypes cover about 4.6% of the sample.

The treatment or condition label, read with the paper, signifies: approximately 9-day PBMC culture with coronavirus spike peptide pools or control peptides (ViraFEST assay). The ViraFEST assay, used in the study, expanded antigen-specific T cells with peptide pools and then identified the expanded clonotypes through TCR sequencing. The positive SARS-CoV-2 PCR tests of the convalescent patients were dated from March to December 2020, before the Alpha, Beta and Delta variants emerged in the United States. PBMCs were cultured at a few million per well in IMDM supplemented with approximately 5% human AB serum and about 10 IU/ml IL-2, with roughly 10 ug/ml peptide pools added. Half of the culture medium was replaced with fresh IL-2-containing medium on days 3 and 7. After around 11 days of culture, CD4+ T cells were isolated by negative selection with the EasySep CD4+ T cell isolation kit. Ficoll-Paque Plus gradient centrifugation was used to isolate PBMCs from whole blood, and the isolated PBMCs were then either used fresh or cryopreserved at -140C. Each culture condition was generally run in triplicate wells.

Study-level results and caveats: The median count of SARS-CoV-2-reactive clonotypes went up from around 23 after infection to 30 to 40 after vaccination, although the change was not significant. Only a relatively small number of convalescent patients were included in the study, and early timepoints following natural infection were not analyzed. In convalescent patients, a median around 89% of post-vaccine SARS-CoV-2-reactive clones were detected only after vaccination, suggesting vaccine-specific priming. In convalescent patients, nearly all vaccine-specific clones (304 of 307) were found to be mono-reactive for SARS-CoV-2 spike rather than cross-reactive with common cold coronaviruses.

Details on this clonotype: Its antigen is not yet known. No base-level quality is on record; no much larger clone is a single base apart.

The rearrangement combines TRBV12-3 or TRBV12-4 with TRBJ1-2; there is no confident call for the D gene. The sequencing input was CD4+ T cells from blood, cultured in vitro. The sequence came from a human donor who had recovered from COVID-19. The CDR3 protein sequence reads: CASSLYGSNYGYTF. DNA sequence: TGTGCCAGCAGCCTATATGGTTCTAACTATGGCTACACCTTC.